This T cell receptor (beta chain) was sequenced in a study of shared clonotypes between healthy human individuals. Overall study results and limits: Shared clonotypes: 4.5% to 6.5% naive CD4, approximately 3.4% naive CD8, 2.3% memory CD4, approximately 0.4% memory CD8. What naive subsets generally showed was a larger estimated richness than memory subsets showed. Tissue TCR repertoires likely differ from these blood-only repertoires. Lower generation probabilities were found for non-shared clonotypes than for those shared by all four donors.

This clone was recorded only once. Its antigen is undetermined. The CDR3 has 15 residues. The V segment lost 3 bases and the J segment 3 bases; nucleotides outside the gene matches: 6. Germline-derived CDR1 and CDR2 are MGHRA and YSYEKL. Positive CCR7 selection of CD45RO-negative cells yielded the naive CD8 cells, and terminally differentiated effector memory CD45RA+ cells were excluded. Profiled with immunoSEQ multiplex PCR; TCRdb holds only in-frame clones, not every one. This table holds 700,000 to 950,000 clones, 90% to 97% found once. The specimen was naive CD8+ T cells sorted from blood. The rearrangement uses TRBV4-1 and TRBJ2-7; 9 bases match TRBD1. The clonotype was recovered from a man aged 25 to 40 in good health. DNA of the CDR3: TGCGCCAGCAGCCATGCTGGGACAGGGCGCTACGAGCAGTACTTC. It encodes CASSHAGTGRYEQYF.